The clone carrying this T cell receptor beta chain was seen a handful of times. These data originate in a study of type 1 and type 2 diabetes patients. Study context: T cells were magnetically sorted from PBMCs as CD4+ or CD8+ subsets.

Amplification started from genomic DNA. The TCR beta CDR3 region was amplified using 30 forward and 13 reverse primers. Via MiXCR, TCRdb re-called the multiplex PCR reads, giving one row per CDR3 protein. The table lists around 300,000 distinct CDR3 sequences, around 47% of them singletons. The TCR was taken from a man younger than 35 with type 2 diabetes. The specimen sequenced was peripheral blood mononuclear cells (PBMCs).

The CDR3 reads CASSFGLYGYTF. The CDR3 DNA is TGTGCCAGCAGTTTCGGCCTCTATGGCTACACCTTC. J is TRBJ1-2 and V is TRBV12-3 or TRBV12-4; D call uncertain. V lost 3 bases, J lost 4 bases, and 6 bases lay in between. CDR3 size: 12 residues.